Listed below are T cell receptor beta chains from one sample, sequenced in a study of monozygotic twins with inflammatory bowel disease. From its re-call of the 5' RACE reads, TCRdb lists each CDR3 protein once, without DNA. Its table records 300,000 to 350,000 distinct CDR3 sequences. The sequencing input was blood. Receptors originate from a human donor with ulcerative colitis or Crohn's disease, or a healthy co-twin of an affected twin (not recorded which). Both conserved end residues are part of each CDR3.

>TRBV3-1|TRBJ2-3
CASSQGVLTSGSYTQYF
>TRBV11-2|TRBJ1-3
CASSLLARTGVSNTIYF
>TRBV19|TRBJ2-3
CASSISPDWRGISTDTQYF
>TRBV6-5|TRBJ2-2
CASSYWQGRTGELFF
>TRBV6-2/TRBV6-3|TRBJ2-1
CASTPRAGLVNEQFF
>TRBV12-3/TRBV12-4|TRBJ2-7
CASSPNGLPREQYF
>TRBV9|TRBJ2-1
CASSVLGQSNEQFF
>TRBV20-1|TRBJ2-2
CSATGTSGGRRTGELFF
>TRBV9|TRBJ2-1
CASSASGTGYNEQFF
>TRBV29-1|TRBJ2-2
CSASGPNTGELFF
>TRBV29-1|TRBJ2-1
CSVEVGQPYNEQFF
>TRBV7-9|TRBJ1-2
CASSSTTGLVYTF
>TRBV7-6|TRBJ2-2
CASSLLTGGSANTGELFF
>TRBV19|TRBJ2-4
CASSMGAALAKNIQYF
>TRBV6-5|TRBJ1-2
CASSYSGVGQVTDYGYTF
>TRBV3-1|TRBJ1-1
CASSPWGGPRDTEAFF
>TRBV6-2/TRBV6-3|TRBJ1-2
CATTVLLRARGYTF
>TRBV12-3/TRBV12-4|TRBJ2-7
CASSYVAGSYEQYF
>TRBV29-1|TRBJ1-5
CSVETDAGRFQHF
>TRBV7-8|TRBJ2-3
CASSLEGGEGTDTQYF
>TRBV12-3/TRBV12-4|TRBJ2-7
CASSQGLAGPTGIYEQYF
>TRBV5-6|TRBJ2-7
CASSLGTGCSSYEQYF
>TRBV20-1|TRBJ1-2
CSACLQGRYGYTF
>TRBV24-1|TRBJ2-1
CATSLTTSGRGRTYNEQFF
>TRBV20-1|TRBJ2-1
CSASEHAPREVYNEQFF
>TRBV10-1|TRBJ2-7
CASTEYTSGAYEQYF
>TRBV9|TRBJ2-1
CASSVGVQGYNEQFF
>TRBV27|TRBJ1-1
CASSLSRTGPSEGEAFF
>TRBV5-5|TRBJ2-5
CASSGSTGYETQYF
>TRBV5-1|TRBJ2-7
CASSLGGLAGGTSYEQYF
>TRBV5-4|TRBJ2-1
CASSTGTSAPYNEQFF
>TRBV7-2|TRBJ2-3
CASSGTSGSDTQYF
>TRBV19|TRBJ2-7
CASSIETEGSRYEQYF
>TRBV20-1|TRBJ2-7
CSARVIGQPYEQYF
>TRBV7-9|TRBJ2-2
CASSARVGAGDTGELFF
>TRBV3-1|TRBJ1-2
CASSQVTGGGYTF
>TRBV9|TRBJ1-5
CASSVDPNSNQPQHF
>TRBV4-1|TRBJ2-1
CASSQVRGGGSSYNEQFF
>TRBV14|TRBJ2-7
CASSPESGRGAYEQYF
>TRBV6-2/TRBV6-3|TRBJ2-1
CASSALGQGGEQFF
>TRBV18|TRBJ2-1
CASSPPRGSGGSYNEQFF
>TRBV12-3/TRBV12-4|TRBJ1-4
CASSQGGSNEKLFF
>TRBV2|TRBJ2-7
CASRPGSYEQYF
>TRBV7-2|TRBJ1-3
CASSLTPGVTGNTIYF
>TRBV6-2/TRBV6-3|TRBJ2-5
CASSYPALLARVKTQYF
>TRBV5-1|TRBJ1-1
CASSGTGRGWMNTEAFF